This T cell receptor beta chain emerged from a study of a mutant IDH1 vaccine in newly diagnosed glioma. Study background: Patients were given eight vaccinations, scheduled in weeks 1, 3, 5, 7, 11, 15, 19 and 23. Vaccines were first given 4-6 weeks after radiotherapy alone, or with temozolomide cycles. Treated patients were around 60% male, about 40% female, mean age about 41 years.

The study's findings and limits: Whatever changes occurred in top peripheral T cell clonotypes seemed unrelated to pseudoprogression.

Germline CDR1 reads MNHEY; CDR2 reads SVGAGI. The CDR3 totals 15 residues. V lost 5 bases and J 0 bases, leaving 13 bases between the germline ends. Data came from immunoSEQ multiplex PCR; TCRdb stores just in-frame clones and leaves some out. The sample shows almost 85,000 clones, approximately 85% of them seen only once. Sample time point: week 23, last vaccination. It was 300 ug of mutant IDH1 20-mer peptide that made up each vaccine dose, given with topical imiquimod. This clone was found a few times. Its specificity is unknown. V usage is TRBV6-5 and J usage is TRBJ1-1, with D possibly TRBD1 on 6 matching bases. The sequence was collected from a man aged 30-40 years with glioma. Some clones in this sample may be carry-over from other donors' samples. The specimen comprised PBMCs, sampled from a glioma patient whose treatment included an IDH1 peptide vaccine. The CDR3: CASSAQGPMNTEAFF. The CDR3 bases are TGTGCCAGCAGTGCTCAGGGGCCTATGAACACTGAAGCTTTCTTT.